Each of the 23 T cell receptor beta chains below was sequenced from the same sample in a study of cytomegalovirus exposure and HLA in healthy donors (dated by TCRdb to about 2017). The library was generated by the immunoSEQ multiplex PCR assay. A mixture of 60 forward primers for TCR Vbeta segments and 13 reverse primers for TCR Jbeta segments was used in the multiplex PCR. TCRdb mirrors the immuneACCESS table, restricted to in-frame sequences. Some clones are absent from its copies; in checked studies, under half trace to an unresolved V gene, and the reason for the others is unknown. The table for this sample lists roughly 140,000 clones; 60% to 85% of them were counted only once. The top ten clones comprise about 2.9% of the sample. The specimen was PBMCs. Every receptor here comes from a man aged 40-50 years in good health and CMV-seropositive.

The V and J genes are TRBV27 and TRBJ2-7; tentatively, D is TRBD2 (6 bases). Per the germline V gene, CDR1 is MNHEY and CDR2 is SMNVEV (reference sequence). CDR3 length equals 14 residues. Trimming stripped 10 bases from V and 2 bases from J, with 18 bases between. Written as DNA, the CDR3 is TGTGCCATATCTCGGACGGGAGACCCCTACGAGCAGTACTTC. This sequence encodes CAISRTGDPYEQYF.

The chain combines TRBV6-5 with TRBJ1-5; D remains unclear. Germline assignment: CDR1 MNHEY and CDR2 SVGAGI. Trimming cost V 0 bases and J 0 bases, with 6 bases left between them. The CDR3 covers 15 residues. The CDR3 region has the DNA TGTGCCAGCAGTTACTCCGCGAGTAGCAATCAGCCCCAGCATTTT. It codes for CASSYSASSNQPQHF.

Only a few counts were recorded for this clone. This chain joins TRBV5-1 and TRBJ1-2; D may be TRBD1 (5 bases). Germline CDR1 is SGHRS and CDR2 is YFSETQ. Trimming took 4 bases from V and 7 from J, leaving 26 bases between them. This CDR3 region has 17 residues. CDR3 in amino acids: CASSLTTSPGGVSGYTF. The CDR3 nucleotides read TGCGCCAGCAGCCTAACTACCTCGCCGGGGGGAGTTTCTGGCTACACCTTC.

The chain carries TRBV14 and TRBJ2-3; TRBD1 aligns across 7 bases. Germline V gene data show CDR1 as SGHDN and CDR2 as FVKESK. Losses at the gene ends were 1 base for V and 1 base for J; bases not matched to a gene: 8. This CDR3 region has 17 residues. DNA for the CDR3: TGTGCCAGCAGCCAAGCCTTCCGGGACAGACGCACAGATACGCAGTATTTT. It specifies CASSQAFRDRRTDTQYF.

The chain is built from TRBV28 and TRBJ2-7; D not resolved. This CDR3 contains 13 residues. V dropped 4 bases and J dropped 0 bases, with 7 bases sitting between them. In germline, CDR1 is MDHEN, CDR2 SYDVKM. The CDR3 sequence is CASSYPSSYEQYF. The CDR3 coding sequence is TGTGCCAGCAGTTACCCCAGCTCCTACGAGCAGTACTTC. Filled out from reference TRBV28 and TRBJ2-7, the complete variable domain reads DVKVTQSSRYLVKRTGEKVFLECVQDMDHENMFWYRQDPGLGLRLIYFSYDVKMKEKGDIPEGYSVSREKKERFSLILESASTNQTSMYLCASSYPSSYEQYFGPGTRLTVT.

V gene TRBV27 combines with J gene TRBJ2-7, with 9 bases matching TRBD1. CDR3 length: 15 residues. Germline lookup yields CDR1 MNHEY and CDR2 SMNVEV (reference sequence). V shed 5 bases and J 2 bases; nucleotides not matched to a gene: 7. The CDR3 protein is CASSLGTGSPYEQYF. The CDR3 nucleotides read TGTGCCAGCAGTCTCGGGACAGGGAGCCCCTACGAGCAGTACTTC.

The chain employs TRBV5-6 and TRBJ2-3, with 11 positions matching TRBD2. The CDR3 contains 17 residues. Trimming removed 4 bases from V and 3 bases from J; junction bases left unmatched: 10. CDR1 and CDR2 from the germline V gene are SGHDT and YYEEEE. Here the CDR3 reads CASSLLIAGGRTDTQYF. CDR3 bases: TGTGCCAGCAGCCTCCTAATAGCGGGAGGGAGGACAGATACGCAGTATTTT.

The J gene is TRBJ1-1, the V gene TRBV7-8; no clear D. With 7 bases removed from V and 0 bases from J, the gap between germline ends came to 12 bases. The CDR3 sequence is 14 residues long. Germline CDR1 reads SGHVS; CDR2 reads FQNEAQ. This chain's CDR3 is CASTPTELNTEAFF. The CDR3 DNA follows: TGTGCCAGCACCCCAACAGAGTTGAACACTGAAGCTTTCTTT.

The V call is TRBV15, the J call TRBJ2-7; TRBD2 aligns across 8 bases. CDR1 and CDR2 (germline): LNHNV, YYDKDF (reference sequence). This CDR3 is 16 amino acids long. The V gene end was trimmed by 0 bases and the J gene end by 2 bases; junction bases not matched to a gene: 6. The CDR3 DNA is TGTGCCACCAGCAGAGATGCGACTAGCGTAACCTACGAGCAGTACTTC. Translation gives CATSRDATSVTYEQYF.

This chain connects TRBV30 to TRBJ2-3; a weak D match, TRBD2 (6 bases). This CDR3 has 16 amino acids. CDR1 and CDR2 (germline): GTSNPN, SVGIG (reference sequence). Trimming shortened V by 5 bases and J by 0 bases, and 18 bases separated the two germline ends. The CDR3 DNA reads as TGTGCCTGGGGTGGGGAGGAATTCGGGAGCACAGATACGCAGTATTTT. Encoded protein: CAWGGEEFGSTDTQYF.

This clone came up a few times. V and J are TRBV18 and TRBJ1-1; D is unclear. V lost 11 bases, J lost 2 bases, and 27 bases lay in between. Germline CDR1 KGHSH, CDR2 LQKENI. The CDR3 runs 17 residues. The DNA of the CDR3 is TGTGCCGGCGCCAGGCGTTCGAGTTACGCCACTAACACTGAAGCTTTCTTT. This encodes CAGARRSSYATNTEAFF.

This clone was detected a few times. The V call is TRBV7-9, the J call TRBJ2-5; D remains ambiguous. V was pared by 5 bases and J by 1 base, with 14 bases between. The CDR3 is 15 residues long. Germline assignment: CDR1 SEHNR and CDR2 FQNEAQ (reference sequence). CDR3 protein: CASSISVTTQETQYF. In DNA, the CDR3 is TGTGCCAGCAGCATATCGGTGACAACCCAAGAGACCCAGTACTTC.

V is TRBV6-1 and J is TRBJ2-3, with 7 bases fitting TRBD2. Looked up from germline, CDR1 is MNHNS and CDR2 is SASEGT. The CDR3 spans 17 residues. J gave up 0 bases and V 1 base, and 7 bases lay outside the gene matches. The CDR3 DNA reads TGTGCCAGCAGTGAAGGGCGCACTAGCGAGAGCACAGATACGCAGTATTTT. It specifies CASSEGRTSESTDTQYF.

V and J are TRBV4-1 and TRBJ2-7; no reliable D call. The germline V gene has CDR1 MGHRA and CDR2 YSYEKL. Trimming took 1 base from V and 0 from J, leaving 4 bases between them. The CDR3 spans 13 residues. CDR3 loop: CASSQAISYEQYF. The CDR3 DNA reads as TGCGCCAGCAGCCAAGCCATCTCCTACGAGCAGTACTTC.

V is TRBV15 and J is TRBJ2-7; perhaps TRBD1 as D (7 bases). The length of the CDR3 is 13 residues. Germline values: CDR1 LNHNV, CDR2 YYDKDF (reference sequence). The V end was cut by 3 bases, the J end by 5 bases, with 11 bases between. Here the CDR3 DNA reads TGTGCCACCAGCAGGACAGGGAGGCACGAGCAGTACTTC. Translated: CATSRTGRHEQYF.

The chain employs TRBV15 and TRBJ2-5, with 9 bases matching TRBD1. This CDR3 has 17 residues. CDR1 is LNHNV and CDR2 is YYDKDF in the germline V gene (reference sequence). J lost 2 bases, V lost 3 bases, and 10 bases had no gene match. CDR3: CATSRVDRGASQETQYF. The CDR3 DNA reads TGTGCCACCAGCAGGGTCGACAGGGGGGCATCACAAGAGACCCAGTACTTC.

This clone was counted a few times. This chain links TRBV4-1 with TRBJ1-3; D possibly corresponds to TRBD1 (6 bases). The CDR3 has 16 residues. Germline CDR1 and CDR2: MGHRA and YSYEKL. V lost 7 bases and J lost 2, with 18 bases in between. CDR3 sequence: CASTRTAIGTGNTIYF. In DNA, the CDR3 is TGCGCCAGCACCCGGACAGCCATAGGAACTGGAAACACCATATATTTT.

CDR3 nucleotides: TGTGCCTGCGGGAGTCAAAGCAATCAGCCCCAGCATTTT. This sequence encodes CACGSQSNQPQHF. The chain recombines TRBV30 with TRBJ1-5; D is uncertain. The CDR3 is 13 residues long. Trimming removed 6 bases at V and 1 base at J, with 10 bases between. CDR1 and CDR2 from the germline V gene are GTSNPN and SVGIG (reference sequence).

The chain has TRBV5-4 and TRBJ1-2; D unresolved. The V end was cut by 0 bases, the J end by 0 bases, with 9 bases between. The CDR3 is made up of 15 amino acids. From germline, CDR1 is SGHNT and CDR2 YYREEE (reference sequence). In DNA form, the CDR3 reads TGTGCCAGCAGCTTGGGAGGGCAGTCTAACTATGGCTACACCTTC. It is translated as CASSLGGQSNYGYTF.

This rearrangement joins TRBV6-5 to TRBJ2-2; D is possibly TRBD2 (6 bases). The CDR3 consists of 16 residues. The V gene lost 4 bases and the J gene lost 1 base, with 13 bases spanning the gap. CDR1 is MNHEY and CDR2 is SVGAGI in the germline V gene. The CDR3 nucleotides are TGTGCCAGCAGTTTCTCACTAGCTTTGAACACCGGGGAGCTGTTTTTT. It specifies CASSFSLALNTGELFF.

The rearrangement uses TRBV18 and TRBJ2-3; 11 bases agree with TRBD2. J lost 1 base, V lost 4 bases, and 7 bases had no gene match. The CDR3 sequence is 17 residues long. Germline-derived CDR1 and CDR2 are KGHSH and LQKENI. As DNA, the CDR3 is TGTGCCAGCTCACAGCAGACTAGCGGGACGGGCACAGATACGCAGTATTTT. It specifies CASSQQTSGTGTDTQYF.

This chain uses TRBV4-3 with TRBJ1-2, with D unclear. V lost 1 base, J lost 3 bases, and 15 bases lay in between. This CDR3 has 16 amino acids. Germline V gene sequence: CDR1 LGHNA, CDR2 YSLEER. The CDR3 sequence: CASSQAEGLRHYGYTF. CDR3 nucleotides: TGCGCCAGCAGCCAAGCGGAGGGTCTCCGCCACTATGGCTACACCTTC.

V is TRBV4-3 and J is TRBJ1-1; D is unclear. CDR1 and CDR2 (germline): LGHNA, YSLEER. This CDR3 is built from 13 residues. The V gene lost 0 bases and the J gene lost 5 bases, with 7 bases spanning the gap. This CDR3 reads CASSQDRRTEAFF. The DNA of the CDR3 is TGCGCCAGCAGCCAAGATCGGAGAACTGAAGCTTTCTTT.